Following are 11 T cell receptor beta chains from one sample sequenced in a study of cytotoxic CD8 clonotypes in ibrutinib-treated CLL. TCRdb keeps only in-frame clones here, not all; method: immunoSEQ multiplex PCR. Of about 50,000 clones listed, around 60% are singletons. The material sequenced was PBMCs, taken after 24 months of ibrutinib treatment. The receptors shown here come from a human donor with chronic lymphocytic leukemia.

This clone was counted once. This rearrangement joins TRBV6-6 to TRBJ2-3; 7 bases line up with TRBD1. The V gene end was trimmed by 4 bases and the J gene end by 1 base; junction bases not matched to a gene: 8. This CDR3 is built from 16 residues. Germline-derived CDR1 and CDR2 are MNHNY and SVGAGI (reference sequence). In nucleotides, the CDR3 is TGTGCCAGCAGTTTCCCGACAGGGAGAGGCACAGATACGCAGTATTTT. Encoded protein: CASSFPTGRGTDTQYF.

The chain has TRBV5-4 and TRBJ2-7, with D perhaps TRBD2 (7 bases). This CDR3 has 15 amino acids. The germline V and J ends were trimmed by 3 bases and 2 bases, with 15 bases remaining between them. Germline CDR1 and CDR2: SGHNT and YYREEE (reference sequence). The CDR3 sequence: CASSSMGGATYEQYF. CDR3 in DNA: TGTGCCAGCAGCTCCATGGGGGGGGCTACCTACGAGCAGTACTTC.

Many counts were recorded for this clone. This sequence joins TRBV14 and TRBJ2-7; D is unresolved. Germline CDR1 and CDR2: SGHDN and FVKESK. Trimming stripped 1 base from V and 6 bases from J, with 10 bases between. There are 13 residues in the CDR3. The CDR3 DNA sequence: TGTGCCAGCAGCCAAGTCCTCGGCTCCGAGCAGTACTTC. Amino acids: CASSQVLGSEQYF. Full variable domain (rest looked up from reference TRBV14 and TRBJ2-7): EAGVTQFPSHSVIEKGQTVTLRCDPISGHDNLYWYRRVMGKEIKFLLHFVKESKQDESGMPNNRFLAERTGGTYSTLKVQPAELEDSGVYFCASSQVLGSEQYFGPGTRLTVT.

This clone was seen only a few times. The chain has TRBV2 and TRBJ1-6; D not certain. Between the trimmed V and J ends, which lost 6 bases and 5 bases, there was a span of 11 bases. The CDR3 spans 14 residues. Per the germline V gene, CDR1 is SNHLY and CDR2 is FYNNEI. The CDR3: CASRALQDNSPLHF. CDR3 sequence (DNA): TGTGCCAGCAGAGCCCTCCAGGATAATTCACCCCTCCACTTT.

This rearrangement joins TRBV7-9 to TRBJ2-3; possible D gene TRBD2, 6 bases. Germline lookup yields CDR1 SEHNR and CDR2 FQNEAQ (reference sequence). The germline V and J ends were trimmed by 5 bases and 6 bases, with 18 bases remaining between them. There are 15 residues in the CDR3. The CDR3 reads CASSLTPSGRDTQYF. DNA for the CDR3: TGTGCCAGCAGCCTAACCCCTTCAGGGAGGGATACGCAGTATTTT.

The chain joins TRBV4-1 to TRBJ2-1; no clear D gene. The length of the CDR3 is 17 residues. V was cut by 1 base and J by 0 bases, with 13 bases left in between. The germline V gene has CDR1 MGHRA and CDR2 YSYEKL. The CDR3 DNA reads TGCGCCAGCAGCCAAGTGGATATGGGGTTCTCCTACAATGAGCAGTTCTTC. This translates into CASSQVDMGFSYNEQFF.

The chain links TRBV6-5 to TRBJ1-3; D unresolved. V shed 0 bases and J shed 0 bases, with 3 bases lying between them. The length of the CDR3 is 14 residues. Germline CDR1 and CDR2: MNHEY and SVGAGI. CDR3 amino acids: CASSYSGSGNTIYF. The CDR3 nucleotides are TGTGCCAGCAGTTACTCCGGCTCTGGAAACACCATATATTTT.

This clone showed up just once. The chain couples TRBV4-1 to TRBJ2-3; D may match TRBD1 or TRBD2 (5 bases each). The ends were cut back, 0 bases at V and 0 bases at J, with 7 bases in the middle. The CDR3 runs 15 residues. Germline V gene lookup returns CDR1 MGHRA and CDR2 YSYEKL. CDR3 region: CASSQDGGSTDTQYF. CDR3 nucleotide sequence: TGCGCCAGCAGCCAAGATGGGGGTAGCACAGATACGCAGTATTTT.

The gene calls are TRBV25-1 and TRBJ2-2; the match to TRBD2 covers 8 bases. J gave up 3 bases and V 5 bases, and 8 bases lay outside the gene matches. CDR1 is MGHDK, CDR2 SYGVNS, per germline. The CDR3 contains 16 residues. CDR3 protein: CASSKKTSGYTGELFF. For the CDR3, the DNA is TGTGCCAGCAGTAAGAAAACTAGCGGCTACACCGGGGAGCTGTTTTTT.

This clone was counted between two and nine times. The rearrangement joins TRBV5-1 to TRBJ2-2; D gene ambiguous. The V and J ends lost 4 bases and 6 bases respectively, with 7 bases between them. Germline lookup yields CDR1 SGHRS and CDR2 YFSETQ. The CDR3 loop spans 12 amino acids. The CDR3 is CASSLQSGELFF. CDR3 sequence (DNA): TGCGCCAGCAGCCTTCAGTCCGGGGAGCTGTTTTTT.

This chain connects TRBV6-1 to TRBJ1-6, with D possibly TRBD1 on 5 matching bases. Trimming took 2 bases from V and 7 from J, leaving 12 bases between them. Per germline, CDR1 MNHNS and CDR2 SASEGT. This CDR3 is built from 15 residues. The CDR3 reads CASSEFPTENSPLHF. The CDR3 DNA sequence: TGTGCCAGCAGTGAATTCCCGACAGAAAATTCACCCCTCCACTTT.